The present TCR beta chain was sequenced within a study of cytomegalovirus exposure and HLA in healthy donors. Study findings and constraints: Presence/absence results assume similar sequencing depth per donor, which may not hold. HLA allele associations emerged for some 16,000 TCR beta sequences in a later analysis, at 0.05 false discovery rate. A cluster of highly shared sequence variants was likely a sequencing artifact.

Turning to this clone: Its antigen is not known.

The PCR had 60 Vbeta and 13 Jbeta primers. Clones were read by immunoSEQ multiplex PCR, and TCRdb kept only the in-frame ones, dropping some. In the table there are approximately 100,000 clones, about 80% of which are singletons. The CDR3 sequence is 14 residues long. Trimming removed 5 bases at V and 7 bases at J, with 18 bases between. Germline loops: CDR1 LNHDA, CDR2 SQIVND (reference sequence). Sequenced: PBMCs. This clonotype originated in a middle-aged man in good health and CMV-seronegative. V usage is TRBV19 and J usage is TRBJ2-7; TRBD2 is a possible D gene (6 bases). The CDR3 DNA sequence: TGTGCCAGTAGTGCCCTGGGGGGATCGGATGAGCAGTACGTC. As protein: CASSALGGSDEQYV.